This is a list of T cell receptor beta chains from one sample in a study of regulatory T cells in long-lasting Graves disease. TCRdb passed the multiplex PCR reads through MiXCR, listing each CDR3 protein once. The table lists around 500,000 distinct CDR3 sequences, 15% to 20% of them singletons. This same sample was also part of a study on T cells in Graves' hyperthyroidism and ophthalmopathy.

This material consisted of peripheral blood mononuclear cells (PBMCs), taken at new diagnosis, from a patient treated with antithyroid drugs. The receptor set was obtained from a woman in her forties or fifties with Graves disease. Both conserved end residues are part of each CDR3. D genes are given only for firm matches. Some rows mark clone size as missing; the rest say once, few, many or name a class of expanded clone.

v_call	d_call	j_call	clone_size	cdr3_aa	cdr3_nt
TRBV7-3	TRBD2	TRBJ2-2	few	CASSLWGGDTGELFF	TGTGCCAGCAGCTTATGGGGGGGGGACACCGGGGAGCTGTTTTTT
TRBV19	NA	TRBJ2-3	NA	CASSIERRDTQYF	TGTGCCAGTAGTATAGAGCGTAGAGATACGCAGTATTTT
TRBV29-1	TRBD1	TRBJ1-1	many	CSVSTDRGLMNTEAFF	TGCAGCGTCTCCACGGACAGGGGGCTTATGAACACTGAAGCTTTCTTT
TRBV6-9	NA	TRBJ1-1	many	CASSYQTGAGTEAFF	TGTGCCAGCAGTTACCAAACGGGGGCGGGCACTGAAGCTTTCTTT
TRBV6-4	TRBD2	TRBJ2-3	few	CASSVHGGAGGSDTQYF	TGTGCCAGCAGTGTCCATGGAGGAGCGGGGGGATCAGATACGCAGTATTTT
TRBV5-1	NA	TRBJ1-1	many	CASSLELNTEAFF	TGTGCCAGCAGTTTAGAATTGAACACTGAAGCTTTCTTT
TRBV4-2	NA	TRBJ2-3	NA	CASSQDPAQLDTQYF	TGTGCCAGCAGCCAAGATCCCGCCCAACTAGATACGCAGTATTTT
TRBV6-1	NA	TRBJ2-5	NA	CASRTQFGETQYF	TGTGCCAGCAGGACCCAGTTCGGGGAGACCCAGTACTTC
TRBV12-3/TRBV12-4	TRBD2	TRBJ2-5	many	CASSLRLAGGQETQYF	TGTGCCAGCAGCTTGCGGCTAGCGGGGGGCCAAGAGACCCAGTACTTC
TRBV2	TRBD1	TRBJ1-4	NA	CASSALTGLAEKLFF	TGTGCCAGCAGTGCCTTGACAGGGCTGGCTGAAAAACTGTTTTTT
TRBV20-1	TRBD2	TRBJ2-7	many	CSAVQLAGAYEQYF	TGCAGTGCAGTCCAACTAGCGGGGGCCTACGAGCAGTACTTC
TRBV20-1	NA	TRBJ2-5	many	CSLGGEETQYF	TGCAGCCTAGGGGGGGAAGAGACCCAGTACTTC
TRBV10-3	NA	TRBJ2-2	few	CAISGINTGELFF	TGTGCCATCAGTGGTATTAACACCGGGGAGCTGTTTTTT
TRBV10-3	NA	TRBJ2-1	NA	CAISERVSGEQFF	TGTGCCATCAGTGAGAGGGTCTCTGGTGAGCAGTTCTTC
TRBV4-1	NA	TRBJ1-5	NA	CASSQVRAVNQPQHF	TGCGCCAGCAGCCAAGTAAGGGCAGTGAATCAGCCCCAGCATTTT
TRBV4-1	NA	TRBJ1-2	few	CASSIPGPANYGYTF	TGCGCCAGCAGCATACCGGGGCCAGCTAACTATGGCTACACCTTC
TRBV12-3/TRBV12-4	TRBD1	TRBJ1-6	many	CASTQGGNSPLHF	TGTGCCAGCACCCAGGGGGGAAATTCACCCCTCCACTTT
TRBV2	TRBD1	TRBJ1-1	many	CASSEEDRVTEAFF	TGTGCCAGCAGTGAAGAAGACAGGGTCACTGAAGCTTTCTTT
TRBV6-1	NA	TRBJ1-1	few	CASSGEGDTEAFF	TGTGCCAGCAGTGGGGAGGGGGACACTGAAGCTTTCTTT
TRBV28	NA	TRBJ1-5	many	CASRPVGSYQPQHF	TGTGCCAGCAGGCCCGTGGGGTCGTACCAGCCCCAGCATTTT
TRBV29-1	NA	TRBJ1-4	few	CSVLGAGEKLFF	TGCAGCGTTTTGGGGGCGGGAGAAAAACTGTTTTTT
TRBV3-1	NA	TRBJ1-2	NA	CASSQETVDYGYTF	TGTGCCAGCAGCCAAGAGACGGTGGACTATGGCTACACCTTC
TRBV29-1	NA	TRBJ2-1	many	CSVPGGDSWYNEQFF	TGCAGCGTCCCTGGCGGAGACTCCTGGTACAATGAGCAGTTCTTC